This entry lists 3 T cell receptor beta chains sequenced from one sample in a study of T cells after yellow fever vaccination. MiXCR, run by TCRdb on the 5' RACE reads, gives a single entry per CDR3 protein. Among hundreds of thousands of distinct CDR3 sequences listed, 8.1% were seen once. This sample comprised PBMCs, obtained 35 to 50 days after the first yellow fever vaccination. Receptors originate from a man between 18 and 29 years old who received the YFV17D yellow fever vaccine.

This chain links TRBV7-2 with TRBJ2-5; maybe TRBD1 (6 bases). The V end was cut by 7 bases, the J end by 5 bases, with 11 bases between. Per the germline V gene, CDR1 is SGHTA and CDR2 is FQGNSA. The CDR3 sequence is 12 residues long. The CDR3 nucleotides are TGTGCCAGCATTTCAAGGGGGGAGACCCAGTACTTC. As protein: CASISRGETQYF.

This clonotype was counted between two and nine times. The rearrangement uses TRBV2 and TRBJ2-4; D might be TRBD2 (5 bases). There are 16 residues in the CDR3. The V and J ends lost 5 bases and 9 bases respectively, with 23 bases between them. Germline assignment: CDR1 SNHLY and CDR2 FYNNEI. CDR3 protein: CASSIEGRPYRGIQYF. The CDR3 nucleotides are TGTGCCAGCAGTATTGAGGGCCGCCCATACCGAGGCATTCAGTACTTC.

In its sample, this clonotype was seen a few times. The rearrangement links TRBV5-6 to TRBJ1-5; D gene unclear. Per germline, CDR1 SGHDT and CDR2 YYEEEE. The CDR3 spans 13 residues. V lost 0 bases and J lost 7, with 8 bases in between. CDR3 DNA sequence: TGTGCCAGCAGCTTGGTTGGGGAGCAGCCCCAGCATTTT. This encodes CASSLVGEQPQHF. The variable domain in full, with the rest retrieved from reference TRBV5-6 and TRBJ1-5, is DAGVTQSPTHLIKTRGQQVTLRCSPKSGHDTVSWYQQALGQGPQFIFQYYEEEERQRGNFPDRFSGHQFPNYSSELNVNALLLGDSALYLCASSLVGEQPQHFGDGTRLSIL.